The 20 T cell receptor beta chains presented below share a single source sample, sequenced in a study of CD8+CD57+ T cells in acquired aplastic anemia. Template material for TCR beta VDJ and CDR3 profiling consisted of genomic DNA. TCRdb processed the reads anew with MiXCR; each CDR3 protein has one entry. The sample records about 81,000 distinct CDR3 sequences, 40% to 55% being singletons. Sequenced input: sorted CD4+, CD8+, or CD8+CD57+ T cells (not recorded which) from PBMCs. These receptors came from a human donor in good health, serving as a control.

The rearrangement links TRBV7-3 to TRBJ1-1; unclear D gene. The CDR3 consists of 13 residues. The germline V and J ends were trimmed by 3 bases and 3 bases, with 8 bases remaining between them. CDR1 and CDR2 (germline): SGHTA, FQGTGA. The CDR3 reads CASSLLTDTEAFF. The CDR3 DNA reads as TGTGCCAGCAGCTTGTTGACCGACACTGAAGCTTTCTTT. Variable domain in full (rest from reference TRBV7-3 and TRBJ1-1): GAGVSQTPSNKVTEKGKYVELRCDPISGHTALYWYRQSLGQGPEFLIYFQGTGAADDSGLPNDRFFAVRPEGSVSTLKIQRTERGDSAVYLCASSLLTDTEAFFGQGTRLTVV.

This clonotype was seen many times. V usage is TRBV10-2 and J usage is TRBJ1-1; no definite D call. The V gene's germline CDR1 is WSHSY and CDR2 SAAADI. Trimming left V 0 bases short and J 5 bases short, with 10 bases between. The CDR3 loop spans 14 amino acids. The CDR3 DNA is TGCGCCAGCAGTGAGTCGACCCTACGGACTGAAGCTTTCTTT. Protein: CASSESTLRTEAFF.

This clonotype was detected ten times or more. V usage is TRBV9 and J usage is TRBJ1-1; no clear D. This CDR3 is 14 amino acids long. In germline, CDR1 is SGDLS, CDR2 YYNGEE. V lost 4 bases and J 5 bases, leaving 15 bases between the germline ends. The CDR3 reads CASSPDRGWTEAFF. The DNA for the CDR3 is TGTGCCAGCAGCCCTGACCGCGGGTGGACTGAAGCTTTCTTT.

The table lists this clonotype with a few counts. V and J are TRBV27 and TRBJ2-1; 11 nucleotides align to TRBD2. From germline, CDR1 is MNHEY and CDR2 SMNVEV (reference sequence). Trimming took 4 bases from V and 5 from J; bases not matched to a gene: 7. CDR3 length: 16 residues. CDR3 sequence reads: CASSSGLAGGDNEQFF. In DNA, the CDR3 is TGTGCCAGCAGTTCGGGGCTAGCGGGGGGTGACAATGAGCAGTTCTTC.

The chain carries TRBV29-1 and TRBJ1-1; the D gene is possibly TRBD1 (5 bases). The V gene lost 0 bases and the J gene lost 5 bases, with 10 bases spanning the gap. This CDR3 comprises 13 residues. From germline, CDR1 is SQVTM and CDR2 ANQGSEA. CDR3: CSVEDQSGTEAFF. The CDR3 DNA reads TGCAGCGTTGAAGATCAATCAGGGACTGAAGCTTTCTTT.

V gene TRBV29-1 combines with J gene TRBJ1-1; 7 positions match TRBD1. The V segment lost 8 bases and the J segment 3 bases; nucleotides outside the gene matches: 9. Germline V gene sequence: CDR1 SQVTM, CDR2 ANQGSEA. The CDR3 is made up of 13 amino acids. CDR3 nucleotides: TGCAGCCCCCCCGACAGGGAAGACACTGAAGCTTTCTTT. Protein product: CSPPDREDTEAFF. Supplemented by reference TRBV29-1 and TRBJ1-1, the full variable domain reads SAVISQKPSRDICQRGTSLTIQCQVDSQVTMMFWYRQQPGQSLTLIATANQGSEATYESGFVIDKFPISRPNLTFSTLTVSNMSPEDSSIYLCSPPDREDTEAFFGQGTRLTVV.

This clonotype showed up many times. This rearrangement joins TRBV11-1 to TRBJ2-1; 11 bases are shared with TRBD2. This CDR3 comprises 14 residues. The J segment lost 10 bases and the V segment lost 5 bases, leaving 7 bases of the junction unmatched. Germline V CDR1 and CDR2: SGHAT, FQDESV (reference sequence). The CDR3 loop is CASSLTSGRGEQFF. The CDR3 region has the DNA TGTGCCAGCAGCCTCACTAGCGGGAGAGGAGAGCAGTTCTTC.

This clonotype is a singleton in its sample. V gene TRBV7-8 combines with J gene TRBJ1-5; D perhaps matches TRBD1 (5 bases). Between the trimmed V and J ends, which lost 7 bases and 1 base, there was a span of 8 bases. The CDR3 sequence is 13 residues long. The germline V gene encodes CDR1 SGHVS and CDR2 FQNEAQ. The CDR3 sequence: CASTRGSNQPQHF. The CDR3 DNA sequence: TGTGCCAGCACCCGGGGCAGCAATCAGCCCCAGCATTTT.

This clonotype has a count of ten or more. This rearrangement joins TRBV9 to TRBJ2-7; D is possibly TRBD1 (5 bases). V shed 4 bases and J shed 1 base, with 12 bases lying between them. CDR1 SGDLS and CDR2 YYNGEE come from the germline V gene. The CDR3 is made up of 14 amino acids. The CDR3 is CASSLRQRSYEQYF. DNA for the CDR3: TGTGCCAGCAGCTTACGACAGAGATCCTACGAGCAGTACTTC. Full variable domain (rest looked up from reference TRBV9 and TRBJ2-7): DSGVTQTPKHLITATGQRVTLRCSPRSGDLSVYWYQQSLDQGLQFLIQYYNGEERAKGNILERFSAQQFPDLHSELNLSSLELGDSALYFCASSLRQRSYEQYFGPGTRLTVT.

Comment on this clonotype: The CDR3 ends on some other residue instead of the conserved phenylalanine or tryptophan, so this is likely a read error. V usage is TRBV19 and J usage is TRBJ1-2; a possible D gene is TRBD1 (6 bases). Trimming took off 6 bases at V and 5 bases at J, with 10 bases between the two ends. Germline CDR1 reads LNHDA; CDR2 reads SQIVND (reference sequence). The CDR3 extends over 12 amino acids. The CDR3: CASRPGEYGYTS. The CDR3, as DNA: TGTGCCAGTAGGCCAGGGGAATATGGCTACACCTCC.

This clonotype was recorded a few times. The chain recombines TRBV4-1 with TRBJ2-4; TRBD2 might be the D (6 bases). Germline loops: CDR1 MGHRA, CDR2 YSYEKL. The CDR3 spans 15 residues. V lost 0 bases and J lost 8, with 14 bases in between. DNA of the CDR3: TGCGCCAGCAGCCAAGATCAGGTGGGGGGAGACATTCAGTACTTC. This codes for CASSQDQVGGDIQYF.

Notes on this clonotype: One end of the junction is discordant with germline, which a read error may explain. The V and J genes are TRBV10-3 and TRBJ2-1; 7 bases fit TRBD1. The germline gives CDR1 ENHRY, CDR2 SYGVKD. This CDR3 contains 14 residues. As DNA, the CDR3 is TGTGCCAGCAGTGACTCGTCAGGGGGCAATGAGCAGTTCTTC. Its translation: CASSDSSGGNEQFF.

This clonotype was seen repeatedly, ten times or more. The chain uses TRBV19 and TRBJ1-6; D is undetermined. The V gene's germline CDR1 is LNHDA and CDR2 SQIVND (reference sequence). Trimming removed 6 bases from V and 8 bases from J, with 23 bases in between. The CDR3 has 17 residues. In nucleotides, the CDR3 is TGTGCCAGTAGCCAGGCTGCCCGGTGGTCGGCATATTCACCCCTCCACTTT. Translating gives CASSQAARWSAYSPLHF. Supplemented by reference TRBV19 and TRBJ1-6, the full variable domain reads DGGITQSPKYLFRKEGQNVTLSCEQNLNHDAMYWYRQDPGQGLRLIYYSQIVNDFQKGDIAEGYSVSREKKESFPLTVTSAQKNPTAFYLCASSQAARWSAYSPLHFGNGTRLTVT.

This clonotype was recorded many times. The chain has TRBV20-1 and TRBJ2-3, with D perhaps TRBD2 (5 bases). The germline V and J ends were trimmed by 3 bases and 2 bases, with 12 bases remaining between them. Germline loops: CDR1 DFQATT, CDR2 SNEGSKA (reference sequence). CDR3 length: 14 amino acids. The CDR3 nucleotides are TGCAGTGCTAGGGGTGACTATTTCACAGATACGCAGTATTTT. Translating it yields CSARGDYFTDTQYF.

The rearrangement links TRBV25-1 to TRBJ2-3, with TRBD2 matching 8 bases. CDR3 length: 15 amino acids. The trim removed 6 bases at V and 6 bases at J, leaving 11 bases unmatched. The germline V gene has CDR1 MGHDK and CDR2 SYGVNS. DNA for the CDR3: TGTGCCAGCAGCTCAACCGCGGGGGGCGGGGATACGCAGTATTTT. This encodes CASSSTAGGGDTQYF.

The rearrangement links TRBV11-2 to TRBJ1-2; D perhaps matches TRBD1 (5 bases). The CDR3 runs 17 residues. V shed 0 bases and J shed 4 bases, with 18 bases lying between them. Germline-derived CDR1 and CDR2 are SGHAT and FQNNGV. The CDR3 DNA sequence: TGTGCCAGCAGCTTAGACAGGCCCGCGGGGCGCTTCTATGGCTACACCTTC. Translation: CASSLDRPAGRFYGYTF.

The chain joins TRBV10-3 to TRBJ2-1; TRBD2 aligns across 10 bases. CDR1 is ENHRY and CDR2 is SYGVKD in the germline V gene. The CDR3 runs 14 residues. Trimming cost V 2 bases and J 7 bases; bases outside gene matches: 2. The CDR3 nucleotides read TGTGCCATCAGTGAGACTAGCGGGACGAATGAGCAGTTCTTC. Translation: CAISETSGTNEQFF.

The chain is built from TRBV27 and TRBJ1-6; D uncertain. Trimming shortened V by 0 bases and J by 9 bases, and 9 bases separated the two germline ends. CDR1 is MNHEY and CDR2 is SMNVEV in the germline V gene (reference sequence). The CDR3 spans 14 residues. CDR3 loop: CASSLSKAGSPLHF. CDR3 in DNA: TGTGCCAGCAGTTTATCGAAGGCTGGTTCACCCCTCCACTTT.

The sample holds many counts of this clonotype. The rearrangement joins TRBV19 to TRBJ2-2; TRBD1 might be the D (6 bases). Looked up from germline, CDR1 is LNHDA and CDR2 is SQIVND (reference sequence). The V gene lost 3 bases and the J gene lost 2 bases, with 10 bases spanning the gap. CDR3 length: 15 amino acids. CDR3 residues: CASSITGFNTGELFF. The CDR3 region has the DNA TGTGCCAGTAGTATTACAGGGTTCAACACCGGGGAGCTGTTTTTT. The full variable domain, with the rest looked up from reference TRBV19 and TRBJ2-2, is DGGITQSPKYLFRKEGQNVTLSCEQNLNHDAMYWYRQDPGQGLRLIYYSQIVNDFQKGDIAEGYSVSREKKESFPLTVTSAQKNPTAFYLCASSITGFNTGELFFGEGSRLTVL.

This clonotype was seen ten or more times. J is TRBJ1-5 and V is TRBV19, with 7 bases that match TRBD1. Germline V lookup: CDR1 LNHDA, CDR2 SQIVND (reference sequence). The CDR3 is made up of 15 amino acids. V gave up 11 bases and J gave up 0 bases; unmatched junction bases: 10. CDR3 nucleotides: TGTGCCGGCCCTCAGGGGGGGTATAGCAATCAGCCCCAGCATTTT. Translated, it gives CAGPQGGYSNQPQHF.